This T cell receptor beta chain was identified in a study of blood T cell repertoires in COVID-19. Trimming left V 4 bases short and J 0 bases short, with 18 bases between. Germline assignment: CDR1 MRHNA and CDR2 SNTAGT. This CDR3 contains 17 residues. Methods used by the authors: The assay estimated nucleated cells by amplifying reference gene primers. Generated by immunoSEQ multiplex PCR, the TCRdb table keeps only in-frame clones and is missing some. V, J and clone size derive from that table, while D and trimming were established from the DNA sequence. This sample yields about 19,000 clones, of which approximately 88% are seen a single time; approximately 2.9% belongs to the top ten. This clone was detected only a few times.

The source of this sequence is a human donor in a cohort sampled during active COVID-19. The V and J genes are TRBV6-4 and TRBJ1-2; D is perhaps TRBD1 (6 bases). Sequenced: peripheral blood. Here the CDR3 reads CASSGNHRDTANYGYTF. In DNA, the CDR3 is TGTGCCAGCAGTGGCAATCACCGGGACACCGCTAACTATGGCTACACCTTC.